One sample yielded the 15 T cell receptor beta chains listed below, sequenced in a study of control samples from healthy donors and cancer patients. The data were produced by immunoSEQ multiplex PCR, yet TCRdb's version contains in-frame clones alone and is incomplete. The table shows tens of thousands of clones, with approximately 91% occurring only once. The sequencing input was blood. These receptors were taken from a woman aged 45-65 years in good health.

The chain carries TRBV6-5 and TRBJ1-6, with D perhaps TRBD1 (5 bases). Trimming took off 0 bases at V and 8 bases at J, with 11 bases between the two ends. The CDR3 covers 15 residues. CDR1 and CDR2 (germline): MNHEY, SVGAGI. Here the CDR3 DNA reads TGTGCCAGCAGTTACTCGGGGGGAAACCATTCACCCCTCCACTTT. Encoded protein: CASSYSGGNHSPLHF.

The chain joins TRBV5-1 to TRBJ2-7; no definite D call. V was pared by 3 bases and J by 3 bases, with 10 bases between. The CDR3 is made up of 13 amino acids. Germline lookup yields CDR1 SGHRS and CDR2 YFSETQ. This CDR3 is CASSWADGYEQYF. The CDR3 bases are TGCGCCAGCAGCTGGGCAGACGGCTACGAGCAGTACTTC.

The V call is TRBV10-1, the J call TRBJ2-3; D not certain. Germline V lookup: CDR1 WNHNN, CDR2 SYGVQD (reference sequence). The CDR3 contains 13 residues. V lost 6 bases to trimming and J lost 6 bases, with 13 bases between them. CDR3 bases: TGCGCCAGCAGCGGCCATTTAGGGGATACGCAGTATTTT. It encodes CASSGHLGDTQYF.

This sequence joins TRBV28 and TRBJ2-7, with D perhaps TRBD1 or TRBD2 (5 bases each). The CDR3 loop spans 12 amino acids. Germline-derived CDR1 and CDR2 are MDHEN and SYDVKM. V was pared by 7 bases and J by 3 bases, with 10 bases between. CDR3 sequence reads: CASKGTLYEQYF. For the CDR3, the DNA is TGTGCCAGCAAGGGGACCCTCTACGAGCAGTACTTC.

A single count supports this clone. The V and J genes are TRBV27 and TRBJ2-1; D is possibly TRBD1 or TRBD2 (5 bases each). This CDR3 has 15 amino acids. Germline V gene lookup returns CDR1 MNHEY and CDR2 SMNVEV (reference sequence). V was shortened by 6 bases and J by 2 bases, with 14 bases between the two germline ends. DNA of the CDR3: TGTGCCAGCAGAATGGGCCAGGGAGCCTACAATGAGCAGTTCTTC. As protein: CASRMGQGAYNEQFF.

The count of this clone is one. This chain links TRBV6-5 with TRBJ2-1; D tentatively fits TRBD1 or TRBD2 (6 bases each). The germline V and J ends were trimmed by 6 bases and 10 bases, with 10 bases remaining between them. Per the germline V gene, CDR1 is MNHEY and CDR2 is SVGAGI. The CDR3 is 11 amino acids. CDR3 coding DNA: TGTGCCAGCAGGAGAGGGGGGGAGCAGTTCTTC. Amino acids: CASRRGGEQFF.

This chain links TRBV5-1 with TRBJ1-1, with D perhaps TRBD1 (6 bases). The germline CDR1 and CDR2 sequences are SGHRS and YFSETQ. The ends were cut back, 2 bases at V and 1 base at J, with 9 bases in the middle. CDR3 length: 14 residues. CDR3: CASSFRGPNTEAFF. The CDR3, as DNA: TGCGCCAGCAGCTTCAGGGGTCCGAACACTGAAGCTTTCTTT.

V and J are TRBV6-1 and TRBJ1-1, with D uncertain. This CDR3 comprises 13 residues. Germline CDR1 reads MNHNS; CDR2 reads SASEGT. The V gene lost 2 bases and the J gene lost 0 bases, with 4 bases spanning the gap. This chain's CDR3 is CASSESMNTEAFF. CDR3 bases: TGTGCCAGCAGTGAATCTATGAACACTGAAGCTTTCTTT.

The chain links TRBV6-1 to TRBJ1-2, with D unresolved. The V and J ends lost 0 bases and 10 bases respectively, with 12 bases between them. Looked up from germline, CDR1 is MNHNS and CDR2 is SASEGT. This CDR3 spans 13 amino acids. CDR3 nucleotides: TGTGCCAGCAGTGAAGCCGGGCAGGAGGACTACACCTTC. It codes for CASSEAGQEDYTF.

CDR3 DNA sequence: TGTGCCACCAGCAGAGATCGGGGACAGGGCGGGAATCAGCCCCAGCATTTT. Protein sequence: CATSRDRGQGGNQPQHF. V usage is TRBV15 and J usage is TRBJ1-5; 9 bases map to TRBD1. Germline trimming cut 0 bases from V and 4 bases from J; bases unmatched to any gene: 7. Germline assignment: CDR1 LNHNV and CDR2 YYDKDF (reference sequence). The CDR3 spans 17 residues.

The chain links TRBV6-2 or TRBV6-3 to TRBJ2-6; D is uncertain. Germline CDR1 reads MNHEY; CDR2 reads SVGEGT. The CDR3 is 13 amino acids. The V and J ends lost 2 bases and 2 bases respectively, with 1 base between them. CDR3 DNA: TGTGCCAGCAGTTACGCTGGGGCCAACGTCCTGACTTTC. Translation: CASSYAGANVLTF.

The rearrangement links TRBV11-2 to TRBJ2-2, with D maybe TRBD2 (7 bases). V was pared by 4 bases and J by 2 bases, with 20 bases between. Germline assignment: CDR1 SGHAT and CDR2 FQNNGV. CDR3 length equals 18 residues. The CDR3 DNA is TGTGCCAGCAGCTCTCAGGAGGGGGGGACCTTCAACACCGGGGAGCTGTTTTTT. As protein: CASSSQEGGTFNTGELFF.

The V and J genes are TRBV2 and TRBJ2-2; 9 bases align to TRBD1. The trim removed 6 bases at V and 6 bases at J, leaving 8 bases unmatched. This CDR3 has 15 residues. CDR1 and CDR2 from the germline V gene are SNHLY and FYNNEI. The CDR3 coding sequence is TGTGCCAGCAGCGCCACAGGGGGCGAATCCGGGGAGCTGTTTTTT. Translating gives CASSATGGESGELFF.

The chain recombines TRBV13 with TRBJ1-2, with no clear D. The CDR3 contains 11 residues. With 0 bases removed from V and 7 bases from J, the gap between germline ends came to 3 bases. Germline CDR1 reads PRHDT; CDR2 reads FYEKMQ (reference sequence). CDR3 DNA: TGTGCCAGCAGCTTAGGCCCTGGCTACACCTTC. Its translation is CASSLGPGYTF.

The chain has TRBV5-6 and TRBJ2-7; D may be TRBD1 or TRBD2 (5 bases each). CDR3 length: 15 amino acids. Germline V lookup: CDR1 SGHDT, CDR2 YYEEEE. Trimming took 6 bases from V and 2 from J, leaving 18 bases between them. The CDR3 here is CASTRGAVVAYEQYF. CDR3 coding DNA: TGTGCCAGCACCCGAGGGGCAGTAGTGGCCTACGAGCAGTACTTC.